The 28 T cell receptor beta chains reported below all come from one sample, sequenced in a study of identical twins (dated by TCRdb to 2015 to 2016). Library preparation used 5' RACE. Reads for this sample came from an Illumina HiSeq 2000. TCRdb reprocessed the public reads (quality trimming at Q25 with fastp, clone calling with MiXCR) and kept in-frame beta chains. Merged by CDR3 protein, the rows form single entries marked with the most common genes and DNA. Recorded for this sample are fewer than 550,000 distinct CDR3 sequences; roughly 15% of them occurred a single time. In total, the top ten clones hold roughly 0.46% of the sample. This same sample was also taken into another study, of yellow fever vaccine responses in identical twins.

Sequencing was carried out using CD4+ T cells sorted from blood. These receptors originate from a woman aged 18-29 years in good health.

The chain has TRBV20-1 and TRBJ2-7; D is undetermined. Trimming left V 6 bases short and J 2 bases short, with 14 bases between. Looked up from germline, CDR1 is DFQATT and CDR2 is SNEGSKA (reference sequence). The CDR3 has 13 residues. In DNA, the CDR3 is TGCAGTGCCTTTTCTCTCGATCCCTACGAGCAGTACTTC. This gives the protein CSAFSLDPYEQYF.

In this sample, this clonotype turned up a few times. The genes are TRBV7-8 and TRBJ1-6; no clear D. Germline V gene lookup returns CDR1 SGHVS and CDR2 FQNEAQ. V was cut by 2 bases and J by 0 bases, with 14 bases left in between. This CDR3 is built from 18 residues. As DNA, the CDR3 is TGTGCCAGCAGCTTAAGTTTTTTACAGAGCTCCTATAATTCACCCCTCCACTTT. Amino acids: CASSLSFLQSSYNSPLHF.

This chain uses TRBV12-3 or TRBV12-4 with TRBJ2-5; perhaps TRBD1 as D (6 bases). There are 13 residues in the CDR3. Trimming removed 6 bases at V and 3 bases at J, with 11 bases between. The CDR3 DNA reads TGTGCCAGCAGCACAGGGTGGGAAGAGACCCAGTACTTC. Protein: CASSTGWEETQYF.

The chain carries TRBV9 and TRBJ2-1, with TRBD2 matching over 7 bases. Losses at the gene ends were 0 bases for V and 9 bases for J; bases not matched to a gene: 6. The CDR3 runs to 14 residues. The germline V gene has CDR1 SGDLS and CDR2 YYNGEE. CDR3 coding DNA: TGTGCCAGCAGCGTAGTTTGGACTAGTTTTGAGCAGTTCTTC. It codes for CASSVVWTSFEQFF. The full variable domain, completed using reference TRBV9 and TRBJ2-1, is DSGVTQTPKHLITATGQRVTLRCSPRSGDLSVYWYQQSLDQGLQFLIQYYNGEERAKGNILERFSAQQFPDLHSELNLSSLELGDSALYFCASSVVWTSFEQFFGPGTRLTVL.

The rearrangement uses TRBV29-1 and TRBJ2-3; possibly TRBD2 for D (6 bases). Germline V gene sequence: CDR1 SQVTM, CDR2 ANQGSEA. Trimming shortened V by 6 bases and J by 2 bases, and 18 bases separated the two germline ends. The CDR3 spans 15 residues. CDR3 residues: CSVLAAGRNTDTQYF. In DNA form, the CDR3 reads TGCAGCGTCCTCGCGGCGGGACGCAACACAGATACGCAGTATTTT.

The rearrangement joins TRBV29-1 to TRBJ2-7, with 11 bases matching TRBD2. Germline V lookup: CDR1 SQVTM, CDR2 ANQGSEA. The CDR3 covers 14 residues. J gave up 7 bases and V 6 bases, and 11 bases lay outside the gene matches. For the CDR3, the DNA is TGCAGCGTCGAGGGGCTAGCGGGGGGACGGGAGCAGTACGTC. Translating gives CSVEGLAGGREQYV.

This chain links TRBV12-3 or TRBV12-4 with TRBJ1-4; no definite D call. V shed 6 bases and J shed 4 bases, with 12 bases lying between them. The CDR3 consists of 14 residues. In nucleotides, the CDR3 is TGTGCCAGCAGCGCCGGACTGAGTAATGAAAAACTGTTTTTT. This encodes CASSAGLSNEKLFF.

V usage is TRBV5-1 and J usage is TRBJ2-1; TRBD2 matches at 15 bases. Germline V gene sequence: CDR1 SGHRS, CDR2 YFSETQ. This CDR3 contains 18 residues. After removal of 4 bases from V and 5 bases from J, the junction contained 10 bases not matched to a gene. The DNA for the CDR3 is TGCGCCAGCAGCCACGGGACTAGCGGGGGGCCGACAGACAATGAGCAGTTCTTC. Protein: CASSHGTSGGPTDNEQFF.

This clonotype has a handful of counts. CDR3 protein: CASSQAPRGGYTF. Here the CDR3 DNA reads TGTGCCAGCAGCCAGGCCCCCCGGGGTGGCTACACCTTC. This rearrangement joins TRBV3-1 to TRBJ1-2; D not certain. The CDR3 length is 13 residues. In germline, CDR1 is LGHDT, CDR2 YNNKEL (reference sequence). Deletions cut 3 bases from V and 7 bases from J, with 12 bases between. The whole variable domain, filled in from reference TRBV3-1 and TRBJ1-2, reads DTAVSQTPKYLVTQMGNDKSIKCEQNLGHDTMYWYKQDSKKFLKIMFSYNNKELIINETVPNRFSPKSPDKAHLNLHINSLELGDSAVYFCASSQAPRGGYTFGSGTRLTVV.

The V call is TRBV5-1, the J call TRBJ2-2, with D tentatively TRBD1 (5 bases). CDR3 length: 15 amino acids. Between the trimmed V and J ends, which lost 5 bases and 4 bases, there was a span of 15 bases. Germline V gives CDR1 SGHRS, CDR2 YFSETQ. CDR3 residues: CASRVGQESTGELFF. The CDR3, as DNA: TGCGCCAGCAGAGTGGGGCAGGAGTCCACCGGGGAGCTGTTTTTT.

CDR3 residues: CSATTSGRYQETQYF. Written as DNA, the CDR3 is TGCAGTGCGACGACTAGCGGGCGTTACCAAGAGACCCAGTACTTC. The chain is built from TRBV20-1 and TRBJ2-5; 10 bases are a match to TRBD2. The germline CDR1 and CDR2 sequences are DFQATT and SNEGSKA (reference sequence). The trim removed 6 bases at V and 0 bases at J, leaving 7 bases unmatched. The CDR3 totals 15 residues.

As to this clonotype: Germline is not matched at one junction end, which may reflect a read error. The chain joins TRBV5-1 to TRBJ2-1; 7 nucleotides line up with TRBD2. Germline V CDR1 and CDR2: SGHRS, YFSETQ. This CDR3 contains 14 residues. CDR3 protein: CASSLHRDYKERFF. CDR3 DNA sequence: TGCGCCAGCAGCTTGCACCGGGACTACAAAGAGCGGTTCTTC.

This clonotype was picked up a small number of times. This sequence joins TRBV7-2 and TRBJ2-4; 10 bases match TRBD1. Per germline, CDR1 SGHTA and CDR2 FQGNSA. The CDR3 runs 16 residues. Trimming cost V 5 bases and J 1 base; bases outside gene matches: 5. The CDR3 loop reads CASSPTGGLAKNIQYF. In DNA form, the CDR3 reads TGTGCCAGCAGCCCGACAGGGGGCTTGGCCAAAAACATTCAGTACTTC.

A few counts support this clonotype. This chain connects TRBV29-1 to TRBJ2-1; D not resolved. Germline V gives CDR1 SQVTM, CDR2 ANQGSEA. V dropped 3 bases and J dropped 2 bases, with 8 bases sitting between them. The CDR3 is made up of 13 amino acids. The CDR3 protein is CSVDIGAYNEQFF. The CDR3 coding sequence is TGCAGCGTTGACATAGGCGCCTACAATGAGCAGTTCTTC.

This clonotype showed up many times. The chain links TRBV12-3 or TRBV12-4 to TRBJ2-1; TRBD1 or TRBD2 may be the D gene (6 bases each). The CDR3 runs 15 residues. V lost 5 bases, J lost 7 bases, and 18 bases lay in between. CDR3 in amino acids: CASSPRVRRGNEQFF. CDR3 DNA sequence: TGTGCCAGCAGTCCCCGGGTCAGGAGGGGGAATGAGCAGTTCTTC.

The rearrangement joins TRBV28 to TRBJ2-3, with D possibly being TRBD2 (5 bases). Germline assignment: CDR1 MDHEN and CDR2 SYDVKM. The CDR3 has 15 amino acids. Trimming shortened V by 2 bases and J by 3 bases, and 12 bases separated the two germline ends. CDR3 sequence reads: CASSLLPRLTDTQYF. CDR3 nucleotide sequence: TGTGCCAGCAGTTTACTCCCGCGACTAACAGATACGCAGTATTTT.

V usage is TRBV20-1 and J usage is TRBJ2-5, with D tentatively TRBD1 (6 bases). The CDR3 is 16 amino acids. The V end was cut by 8 bases, the J end by 2 bases, with 24 bases between. CDR1 is DFQATT and CDR2 is SNEGSKA in the germline V gene (reference sequence). The CDR3, as DNA: TGCAGTTGCCGGGACACAAAAGGGGATTCTCAAGAGACCCAGTACTTC. It codes for CSCRDTKGDSQETQYF.

This sequence joins TRBV9 and TRBJ1-2; D ambiguous. V was pared by 0 bases and J by 4 bases, with 10 bases between. The CDR3 extends over 14 amino acids. Germline-derived CDR1 and CDR2 are SGDLS and YYNGEE. As DNA, the CDR3 is TGTGCCAGCAGCGTAGAACAACGGGGCTATGGCTACACCTTC. Its protein product is CASSVEQRGYGYTF.

This clonotype has at least ten counts. This CDR3 reads CASTRGVGGNTIYEQYF. The CDR3 coding sequence is TGCGCCAGCACCAGAGGGGTCGGCGGGAATACCATCTACGAGCAGTACTTC. The chain has TRBV5-1 and TRBJ2-7, with a tentative D call TRBD2 (6 bases). The germline V gene encodes CDR1 SGHRS and CDR2 YFSETQ. This CDR3 has 17 amino acids. Trimming removed 6 bases at V and 3 bases at J, with 25 bases between.

The V and J genes are TRBV19 and TRBJ1-1; 9 bases map to TRBD1. Germline lookup yields CDR1 LNHDA and CDR2 SQIVND (reference sequence). The CDR3 runs to 14 residues. Germline trimming cut 8 bases from V and 1 base from J; bases unmatched to any gene: 5. Written as DNA, the CDR3 is TGTGCCAGTGACGACAGGGGGTCGAACACTGAAGCTTTCTTT. Protein product: CASDDRGSNTEAFF.

This clonotype showed up just a few times. This sequence joins TRBV2 and TRBJ1-5; D is perhaps TRBD1 (5 bases). The V and J ends lost 11 bases and 4 bases respectively, with 18 bases between them. This CDR3 has 14 amino acids. Per germline, CDR1 SNHLY and CDR2 FYNNEI. CDR3 nucleotides: TGTGCCTGCGCACAGGCTTACGGAAATCAGCCCCAGCATTTT. Protein sequence: CACAQAYGNQPQHF.

V gene TRBV5-1 combines with J gene TRBJ2-5, with D unclear. Trimming took 3 bases from V and 5 from J, leaving 11 bases between them. This CDR3 comprises 13 residues. Germline V CDR1 and CDR2: SGHRS, YFSETQ. CDR3 protein: CASSYLVRETQYF. The CDR3 DNA reads as TGCGCCAGCAGCTATTTGGTGAGGGAGACCCAGTACTTC.

There are many counts of this clonotype. The J gene is TRBJ2-5, the V gene TRBV29-1; no clear D. From germline, CDR1 is SQVTM and CDR2 ANQGSEA. The CDR3 contains 14 residues. Trimming stripped 8 bases from V and 2 bases from J, with 18 bases between. The CDR3 DNA reads as TGCAGCCCCCGGCGGCACTTGTCTCAAGAGACCCAGTACTTC. Translation gives CSPRRHLSQETQYF. Full variable domain (missing parts from reference TRBV29-1 and TRBJ2-5): SAVISQKPSRDICQRGTSLTIQCQVDSQVTMMFWYRQQPGQSLTLIATANQGSEATYESGFVIDKFPISRPNLTFSTLTVSNMSPEDSSIYLCSPRRHLSQETQYFGPGTRLLVL.

This clonotype was observed a few times. The chain links TRBV6-1 to TRBJ2-7; D not resolved. Trimming shortened V by 1 base and J by 0 bases, and 7 bases separated the two germline ends. CDR3 size: 14 residues. Germline-derived CDR1 and CDR2 are MNHNS and SASEGT. The CDR3 sequence is CASSEGFSSYEQYV. In nucleotides, the CDR3 is TGTGCCAGCAGTGAAGGGTTTAGCTCCTACGAGCAGTACGTC.

This chain links TRBV20-1 with TRBJ2-7, with D possibly being TRBD2 (6 bases). The CDR3 runs to 15 residues. Germline V gene data show CDR1 as DFQATT and CDR2 as SNEGSKA (reference sequence). Trimming removed 3 bases at V and 0 bases at J, with 15 bases between. The CDR3 spells CSASAGGGRSYEQYF. The CDR3 DNA is TGCAGTGCTAGCGCCGGGGGTGGTCGCTCCTACGAGCAGTACTTC.

The chain links TRBV7-2 to TRBJ2-7; D perhaps matches TRBD2 (5 bases). This CDR3 is 14 amino acids long. CDR1 is SGHTA, CDR2 FQGNSA, per germline. V lost 1 base and J lost 2, with 9 bases in between. This CDR3 is CASSLDLATYEQYF. The CDR3 nucleotides are TGTGCCAGCAGCTTAGACCTAGCTACCTACGAGCAGTACTTC.

This clonotype was detected only a few times. The V gene is TRBV20-1, the J gene TRBJ2-3; 8 nucleotides match TRBD2. Trimming removed 5 bases from V and 0 bases from J; junction bases left unmatched: 7. The CDR3 is 15 residues long. CDR1 DFQATT and CDR2 SNEGSKA come from the germline V gene (reference sequence). For the CDR3, the DNA is TGCAGTGCTCGCGAGCGGGGGATTAGCACAGATACGCAGTATTTT. As protein: CSARERGISTDTQYF.

This clonotype has just a few counts. The rearrangement links TRBV20-1 to TRBJ2-5; 10 bases map to TRBD2. The germline CDR1 and CDR2 sequences are DFQATT and SNEGSKA (reference sequence). Unmatched junction bases numbered 9, after V lost 3 bases and J lost 5 bases. The CDR3 has 15 amino acids. CDR3 amino acids: CSASRASGSRETQYF. The CDR3 DNA sequence: TGCAGTGCTAGTCGGGCTAGCGGGAGTCGCGAGACCCAGTACTTC.